This entry lists 27 T cell receptor beta chains sequenced from one sample in a study of T-cell memory formation after mild COVID-19. Using its own MiXCR run on the 5' RACE reads, TCRdb lists one record per CDR3 protein. The top ten hold around an eighth of the sample, which has fewer than 450,000 distinct CDR3 sequences, 21% seen once. Sequencing input: PBMCs or a T cell subset sorted from them (not recorded which). The origin of the receptors is an adult woman who had mild COVID-19 (a few samples of this study predate the infection). Cell type and time point are not known.

The gene calls are TRBV11-3 and TRBJ2-1; 12 bases line up with TRBD2. Germline loops: CDR1 SGHNT, CDR2 YENEEA. CDR3 length: 13 residues. The V gene end was trimmed by 4 bases and the J gene end by 14 bases; junction bases not matched to a gene: 6. This CDR3 reads CASSSRLAGEEFF. The CDR3 DNA reads TGTGCCAGCAGCTCCAGACTAGCGGGAGAGGAGTTCTTC.

This clonotype was counted ten times or more. The J gene is TRBJ2-7, the V gene TRBV12-3 or TRBV12-4, with unresolved D. This CDR3 has 13 residues. The V and J ends lost 3 bases and 2 bases respectively, with 8 bases between them. The CDR3 loop reads CASSFGPTYEQYF. The DNA of the CDR3 is TGTGCCAGCAGTTTTGGTCCCACCTACGAGCAGTACTTC.

This clonotype was counted between two and nine times. In DNA, the CDR3 is TGCAGCGTGGGGGGAGTACGAACCGGGGAGCTGTTTTTT. It is translated as CSVGGVRTGELFF. The chain links TRBV29-1 to TRBJ2-2; a possible D gene is TRBD2 (6 bases). The length of the CDR3 is 13 residues. V shed 6 bases and J shed 5 bases, with 13 bases lying between them. From germline, CDR1 is SQVTM and CDR2 ANQGSEA.

The chain is built from TRBV11-2 and TRBJ2-3; D not resolved. Germline CDR1 reads SGHAT; CDR2 reads FQNNGV. V lost 3 bases, J lost 2 bases, and 18 bases lay in between. This CDR3 spans 17 amino acids. CDR3 sequence: CASSFDQYSNPTDTQYF. CDR3 nucleotide sequence: TGTGCCAGCAGCTTTGACCAATACTCGAACCCCACAGATACGCAGTATTTT.

There are a few counts of this clonotype. The V and J genes are TRBV4-1 and TRBJ2-1; D perhaps matches TRBD1 (5 bases). The length of the CDR3 is 12 residues. Trimming left V 5 bases short and J 8 bases short, with 10 bases between. Germline assignment: CDR1 MGHRA and CDR2 YSYEKL. The DNA of the CDR3 is TGCGCCAGCAGCGCAAGGGGTGATGAGCAGTTCTTC. Residues: CASSARGDEQFF.

A few counts support this clonotype. This chain connects TRBV7-2 to TRBJ2-1; 7 bases are shared with TRBD1. The length of the CDR3 is 16 residues. CDR1 is SGHTA and CDR2 is FQGNSA in the germline V gene. The V and J ends lost 5 bases and 5 bases, in that order; junction bases with no gene match: 12. The DNA for the CDR3 is TGTGCCAGCAGCCCCAGGGGGAACGCAGATCACAATGAGCAGTTCTTC. Encoded protein: CASSPRGNADHNEQFF.

The sample holds many counts of this clonotype. As DNA, the CDR3 is TGTGCCAGCAGCCCGAACCTCAGACTAGCGGGGAGGAGCGAGACCCAGTACTTC. Residues: CASSPNLRLAGRSETQYF. The chain recombines TRBV7-2 with TRBJ2-5, with 11 bases matching TRBD2. The ends lost 5 bases at V and 5 bases at J; junction bases unmatched: 16. There are 18 residues in the CDR3. Germline CDR1 is SGHTA and CDR2 is FQGNSA.

This chain connects TRBV5-1 to TRBJ2-6; 11 bases match TRBD1. The ends lost 10 bases at V and 0 bases at J; junction bases unmatched: 6. Germline V gives CDR1 SGHRS, CDR2 YFSETQ. This CDR3 is 16 amino acids long. DNA of the CDR3: TGCGCCTCCGGACAGGGGGCGCCCTCTGGGGCCAACGTCCTGACTTTC. Its translation: CASGQGAPSGANVLTF. The full variable domain, in which reference TRBV5-1 and TRBJ2-6 provide the parts outside the CDR3, is KAGVTQTPRYLIKTRGQQVTLSCSPISGHRSVSWYQQTPGQGLQFLFEYFSETQRNKGNFPGRFSGRQFSNSRSEMNVSTLELGDSALYLCASGQGAPSGANVLTFGAGSRLTVL.

This chain connects TRBV6-1 to TRBJ1-1; D uncertain. CDR3 length equals 14 residues. Germline CDR1 and CDR2: MNHNS and SASEGT. V lost 3 bases and J 3 bases, leaving 11 bases between the germline ends. The CDR3 bases are TGTGCCAGCAGTGACGCCAGTCTGTACACTGAAGCTTTCTTT. Translation: CASSDASLYTEAFF.

This chain joins TRBV29-1 and TRBJ2-2; weak D call: TRBD1 (5 bases). CDR1 and CDR2 from the germline V gene are SQVTM and ANQGSEA. V was shortened by 6 bases and J by 7 bases, with 18 bases between the two germline ends. The CDR3 totals 14 residues. CDR3 sequence (DNA): TGCAGCGTCGTCGTGGGGCCGGGCAGCGGGGAGCTGTTTTTT. Its translation is CSVVVGPGSGELFF.

The chain recombines TRBV7-3 with TRBJ2-2; D is uncertain. Trimming removed 2 bases from V and 9 bases from J, with 10 bases in between. The V gene's germline CDR1 is SGHTA and CDR2 FQGTGA. The CDR3 is 13 residues long. CDR3 amino acids: CASSLPPSRELFF. Written as DNA, the CDR3 is TGTGCCAGCAGCTTACCACCCTCGAGGGAGCTGTTTTTT.

The V and J genes are TRBV2 and TRBJ2-3; 8 bases agree with TRBD1. J lost 3 bases, V lost 6 bases, and 11 bases had no gene match. The CDR3 runs to 16 residues. Per germline, CDR1 SNHLY and CDR2 FYNNEI. In DNA form, the CDR3 reads TGTGCCAGCAGGCGAGAGACAGGGGTGCGTACAGATACGCAGTATTTT. It translates to CASRRETGVRTDTQYF.

The V gene is TRBV20-1, the J gene TRBJ1-6, with TRBD1 matching 10 bases. The length of the CDR3 is 16 residues. The V and J ends lost 6 bases and 7 bases, in that order; junction bases with no gene match: 12. Looked up from germline, CDR1 is DFQATT and CDR2 is SNEGSKA (reference sequence). The CDR3 coding sequence is TGCAGTGCCGCCGACCGGAGGACAGGGGGGAATTCACCCCTCCACTTT. As protein: CSAADRRTGGNSPLHF.

The J gene is TRBJ2-3, the V gene TRBV4-1; D not certain. The V end lost 6 bases, the J end lost 0 bases, and 10 bases lay between the germline ends. Germline V gene lookup returns CDR1 MGHRA and CDR2 YSYEKL. The CDR3 totals 14 residues. CDR3 in amino acids: CASRTEISTDTQYF. CDR3 nucleotide sequence: TGCGCCAGCAGGACGGAGATAAGCACAGATACGCAGTATTTT.

The chain couples TRBV12-3 or TRBV12-4 to TRBJ2-7, with 8 bases matching TRBD1. There are 15 residues in the CDR3. V was pared by 4 bases and J by 0 bases, with 5 bases of the junction left unmatched. CDR3 DNA sequence: TGTGCCAGCAGTTCGACAGGGGTCTTCTCCTACGAGCAGTACTTC. Its protein is CASSSTGVFSYEQYF.

This chain connects TRBV29-1 to TRBJ2-7; D may match TRBD1 or TRBD2 (5 bases each). Trimming shortened V by 0 bases and J by 3 bases, and 15 bases separated the two germline ends. Germline assignment: CDR1 SQVTM and CDR2 ANQGSEA. This CDR3 has 15 residues. CDR3 DNA: TGCAGCGTTGAAGATGAAAATGGGGGTAACTACGAGCAGTACTTC. It translates to CSVEDENGGNYEQYF.

In its sample, this clonotype was seen a few times. As DNA, the CDR3 is TGTGCCAGCATGACAGGGGGCGCGGGCACCGGGGAGCTGTTTTTT. Encoded protein: CASMTGGAGTGELFF. The chain employs TRBV6-1 and TRBJ2-2, with 10 bases fitting TRBD1. V dropped 7 bases and J dropped 4; count of bases not matched to a gene: 6. Germline V gives CDR1 MNHNS, CDR2 SASEGT. This CDR3 contains 15 residues.

This clonotype was observed a handful of times. CDR3 protein: CASSLEPSYGYTF. The DNA of the CDR3 is TGTGCCAGCAGCTTGGAGCCATCCTATGGCTACACCTTC. The V gene is TRBV7-9, the J gene TRBJ1-2; D is undetermined. The CDR3 loop spans 13 amino acids. V lost 3 bases to trimming and J lost 4 bases, with 9 bases between them. Germline V CDR1 and CDR2: SEHNR, FQNEAQ (reference sequence).

This clonotype was counted many times. This chain uses TRBV7-2 with TRBJ1-5, with D unresolved. The CDR3 sequence is 14 residues long. Germline V gives CDR1 SGHTA, CDR2 FQGNSA. V lost 2 bases to trimming and J lost 4 bases, with 9 bases between them. The CDR3 loop is CASSLLGPNQPQHF. In DNA form, the CDR3 reads TGTGCCAGCAGCTTATTAGGCCCAAATCAGCCCCAGCATTTT.

The V and J genes are TRBV6-2 or TRBV6-3 and TRBJ2-4, with 10 positions matching TRBD2. The length of the CDR3 is 15 residues. J lost 3 bases, V lost 8 bases, and 7 bases had no gene match. CDR1 is MNHEY, CDR2 SVGEGT, per germline. The CDR3 here is CASRLAGAGKNIQYF. The CDR3 region has the DNA TGTGCCAGCCGACTAGCGGGTGCCGGCAAAAACATTCAGTACTTC.

There are a few counts of this clonotype. The V call is TRBV6-2 or TRBV6-3, the J call TRBJ2-2; 10 bases line up with TRBD2. This CDR3 has 14 amino acids. CDR1 and CDR2 (germline): MNHEY, SVGEGT. With V trimmed by 2 bases and J by 6 bases, 0 bases remained unmatched. CDR3 residues: CASSYSGGAGELFF. For the CDR3, the DNA is TGTGCCAGCAGTTACAGCGGGGGGGCCGGGGAGCTGTTTTTT.

This clonotype was detected many times. The chain uses TRBV4-2 and TRBJ2-1, with 11 bases lining up with TRBD1. Germline V gene sequence: CDR1 LGHNA, CDR2 YNFKEQ. This CDR3 has 16 residues. The trim removed 0 bases at V and 3 bases at J, leaving 1 base unmatched. In DNA form, the CDR3 reads TGTGCCAGCAGCCAAGATGGGACAGGGGGCTACAATGAGCAGTTCTTC. Translating gives CASSQDGTGGYNEQFF.

For the CDR3, the DNA is TGTGCCAGCAGTTACTCGATGCTCAGGGCGGACACCGGGGAGCTGTTTTTT. Its protein product is CASSYSMLRADTGELFF. The chain combines TRBV6-2 or TRBV6-3 with TRBJ2-2; possibly TRBD1 for D (5 bases). The CDR3 totals 17 residues. CDR1 is MNHEY, CDR2 SVGEGT, per germline. Trimming stripped 0 bases from V and 3 bases from J, with 14 bases between.

A few counts support this clonotype. The chain uses TRBV5-1 and TRBJ2-7; D is perhaps TRBD2 (6 bases). Germline values: CDR1 SGHRS, CDR2 YFSETQ. The CDR3 extends over 15 amino acids. The germline V and J ends were trimmed by 3 bases and 1 base, with 14 bases remaining between them. In DNA, the CDR3 is TGCGCCAGCAGCTCACCGGGACTGAGTTCCTACGAGCAGTACTTC. This codes for CASSSPGLSSYEQYF.

This CDR3 is CASSSLALETQYF. In DNA, the CDR3 is TGTGCCAGCAGCTCTCTTGCCTTGGAGACCCAGTACTTC. V and J are TRBV7-2 and TRBJ2-5; D is ambiguous. The V end was cut by 4 bases, the J end by 5 bases, with 11 bases between. The CDR3 totals 13 residues. The germline CDR1 and CDR2 sequences are SGHTA and FQGNSA.

This clonotype was detected ten times or more. This chain connects TRBV11-1 to TRBJ2-5; possibly TRBD1 for D (6 bases). CDR1 and CDR2 (germline): SGHAT, FQDESV (reference sequence). The V end was cut by 1 base, the J end by 0 bases, with 12 bases between. The CDR3 consists of 16 residues. The DNA of the CDR3 is TGTGCCAGCAGCTTAGGCAGGGGTCGGTACCAAGAGACCCAGTACTTC. It translates to CASSLGRGRYQETQYF.

Comments on this clonotype: At one end, the junction sequence differs from germline, possibly due to a read error. The chain is built from TRBV6-5 and TRBJ1-1; no firm D call. CDR1 MNHEY and CDR2 SVGAGI come from the germline V gene. This CDR3 is built from 14 residues. The CDR3 DNA reads TGTGACAGCACTAAGACCCACCAGAACACTGAAGCTTTCTTT. Protein: CDSTKTHQNTEAFF.